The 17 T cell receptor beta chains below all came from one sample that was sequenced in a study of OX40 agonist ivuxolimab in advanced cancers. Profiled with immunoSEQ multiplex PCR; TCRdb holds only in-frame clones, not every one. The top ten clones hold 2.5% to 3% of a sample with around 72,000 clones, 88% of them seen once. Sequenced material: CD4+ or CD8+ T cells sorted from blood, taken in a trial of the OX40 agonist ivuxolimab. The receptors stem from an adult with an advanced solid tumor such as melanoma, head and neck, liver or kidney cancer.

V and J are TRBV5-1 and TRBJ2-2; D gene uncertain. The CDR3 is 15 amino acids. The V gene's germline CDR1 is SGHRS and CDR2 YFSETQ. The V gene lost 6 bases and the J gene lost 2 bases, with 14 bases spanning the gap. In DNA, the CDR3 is TGCGCCAGCACCCTCGACTCCTTTAACACCGGGGAGCTGTTTTTT. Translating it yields CASTLDSFNTGELFF.

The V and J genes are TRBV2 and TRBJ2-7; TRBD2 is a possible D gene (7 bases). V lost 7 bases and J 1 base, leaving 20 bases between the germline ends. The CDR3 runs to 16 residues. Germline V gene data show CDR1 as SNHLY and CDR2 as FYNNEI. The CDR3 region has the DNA TGTGCCAGCACTAAAGGAGTGGGGGGGGCTTCCTACGAGCAGTACTTC. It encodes CASTKGVGGASYEQYF.

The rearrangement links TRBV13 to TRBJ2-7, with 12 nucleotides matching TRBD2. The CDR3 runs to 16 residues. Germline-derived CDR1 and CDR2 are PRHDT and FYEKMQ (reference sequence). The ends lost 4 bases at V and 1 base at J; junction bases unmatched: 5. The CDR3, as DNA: TGTGCCAGCAGCTCGACTAGCGGGAGCGGGTCCTACGAGCAGTACTTC. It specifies CASSSTSGSGSYEQYF.

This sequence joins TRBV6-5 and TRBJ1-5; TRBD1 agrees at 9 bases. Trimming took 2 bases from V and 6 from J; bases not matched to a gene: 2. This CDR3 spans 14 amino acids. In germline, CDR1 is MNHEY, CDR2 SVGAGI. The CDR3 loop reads CASSYRGQGQPQHF. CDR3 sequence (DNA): TGTGCCAGCAGTTACCGGGGACAGGGTCAGCCCCAGCATTTT.

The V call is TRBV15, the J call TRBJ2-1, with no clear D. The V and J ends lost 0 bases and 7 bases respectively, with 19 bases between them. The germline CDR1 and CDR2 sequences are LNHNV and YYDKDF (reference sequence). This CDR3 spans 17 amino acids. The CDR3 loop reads CATSRDLTAEAMNEQFF. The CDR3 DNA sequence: TGTGCCACCAGCAGAGATCTTACAGCAGAAGCCATGAATGAGCAGTTCTTC.

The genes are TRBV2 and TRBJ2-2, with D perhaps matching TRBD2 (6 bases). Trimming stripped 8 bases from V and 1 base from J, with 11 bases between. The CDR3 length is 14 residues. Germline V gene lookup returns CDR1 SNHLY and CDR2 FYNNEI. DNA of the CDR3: TGTGCCAGCTGGCCTAGCGAGAACACCGGGGAGCTGTTTTTT. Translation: CASWPSENTGELFF.

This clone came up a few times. The CDR3 is CASSERGRNTEAFF. CDR3 in DNA: TGTGCCAGCAGTGAGAGGGGGAGGAACACTGAAGCTTTCTTT. The chain has TRBV9 and TRBJ1-1, with D perhaps TRBD1 (6 bases). The CDR3 contains 14 residues. Between the trimmed V and J ends, which lost 5 bases and 1 base, there was a span of 12 bases. Germline V lookup: CDR1 SGDLS, CDR2 YYNGEE.

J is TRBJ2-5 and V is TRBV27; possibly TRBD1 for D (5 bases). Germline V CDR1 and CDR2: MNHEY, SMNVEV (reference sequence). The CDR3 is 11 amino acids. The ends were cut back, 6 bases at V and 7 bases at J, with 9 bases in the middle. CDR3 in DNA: TGTGCCAGCAGCACAGGCGGGACCCAGTACTTC. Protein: CASSTGGTQYF.

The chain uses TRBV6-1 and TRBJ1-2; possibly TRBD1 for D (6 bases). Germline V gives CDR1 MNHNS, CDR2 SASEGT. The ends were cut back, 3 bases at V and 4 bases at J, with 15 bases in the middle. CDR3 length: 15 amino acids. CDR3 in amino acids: CASSDTPGTSYGYTF. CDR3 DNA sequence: TGTGCCAGCAGTGACACCCCCGGGACATCCTATGGCTACACCTTC.

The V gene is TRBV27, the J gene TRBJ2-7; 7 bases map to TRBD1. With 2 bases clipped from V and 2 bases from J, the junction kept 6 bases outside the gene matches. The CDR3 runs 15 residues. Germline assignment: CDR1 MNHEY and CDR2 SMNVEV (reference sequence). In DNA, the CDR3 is TGTGCCAGCAGTTTAGGGAGACAGGGTACCTACGAGCAGTACTTC. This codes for CASSLGRQGTYEQYF.

The CDR3 DNA follows: TGTGCCAGCTCCCTCGACAGGGTTGATAATGAGCAGTTCTTC. It specifies CASSLDRVDNEQFF. The chain employs TRBV18 and TRBJ2-1, with TRBD1 matching over 7 bases. The CDR3 runs 14 residues. The V segment lost 6 bases and the J segment 7 bases; nucleotides outside the gene matches: 9. Germline V lookup: CDR1 KGHSH, CDR2 LQKENI.

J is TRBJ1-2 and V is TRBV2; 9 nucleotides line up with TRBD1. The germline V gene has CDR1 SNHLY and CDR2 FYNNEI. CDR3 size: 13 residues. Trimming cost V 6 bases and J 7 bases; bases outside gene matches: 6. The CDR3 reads CASRDRGVSGYTF. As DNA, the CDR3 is TGTGCCAGCAGGGACAGGGGTGTTAGTGGCTACACCTTC.

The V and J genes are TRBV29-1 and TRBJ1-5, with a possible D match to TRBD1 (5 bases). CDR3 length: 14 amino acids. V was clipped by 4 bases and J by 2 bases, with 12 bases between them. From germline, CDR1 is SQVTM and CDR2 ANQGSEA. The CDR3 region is CSVGDGGGNQPQHF. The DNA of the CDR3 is TGCAGCGTTGGGGACGGAGGGGGCAATCAGCCCCAGCATTTT.

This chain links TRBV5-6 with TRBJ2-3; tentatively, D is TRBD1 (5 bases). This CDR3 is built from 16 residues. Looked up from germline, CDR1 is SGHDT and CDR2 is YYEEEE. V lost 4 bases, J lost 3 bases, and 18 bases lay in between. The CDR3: CASSLPNLGATDTQYF. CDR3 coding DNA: TGTGCCAGCAGCCTCCCAAACTTAGGGGCGACAGATACGCAGTATTTT.

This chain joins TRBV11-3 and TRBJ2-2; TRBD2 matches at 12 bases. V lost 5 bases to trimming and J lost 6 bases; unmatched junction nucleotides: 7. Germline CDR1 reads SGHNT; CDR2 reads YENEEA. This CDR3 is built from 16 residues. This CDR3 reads CASSRGTSGLAGELFF. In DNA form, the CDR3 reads TGTGCCAGCAGCCGAGGGACTAGCGGGCTAGCCGGGGAGCTGTTTTTT.

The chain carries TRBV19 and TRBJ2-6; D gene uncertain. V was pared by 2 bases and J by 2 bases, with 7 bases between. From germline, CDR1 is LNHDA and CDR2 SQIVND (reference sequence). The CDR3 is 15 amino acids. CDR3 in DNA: TGTGCCAGTAGTATACGGTTTACTGGGGCCAACGTCCTGACTTTC. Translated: CASSIRFTGANVLTF.

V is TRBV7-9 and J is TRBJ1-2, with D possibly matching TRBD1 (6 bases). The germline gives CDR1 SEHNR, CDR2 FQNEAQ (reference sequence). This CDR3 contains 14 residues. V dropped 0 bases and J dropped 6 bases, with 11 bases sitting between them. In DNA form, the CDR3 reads TGTGCCAGCAGCTTAGCTGCGGGGGCAGATGGCTACACCTTC. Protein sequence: CASSLAAGADGYTF.